These 7 T cell receptor beta chains were sequenced from one sample in a study of regulatory T cells. Study findings and constraints: Hydrophobic residues at CDR3 positions 6 and 7 were enriched in conventional CD4+ T cells of CD3G-deficient patients.

Primers: 52 TRBV forward and 13 TRBJ reverse. This table comes from immunoSEQ multiplex PCR, and its TCRdb copy is limited to in-frame clones, with some not included. Among about 17,000 clones listed, around 80% were seen once. No antigen is known for these receptors. Sequenced input: conventional CD4+ T cells sorted from blood. These receptors were taken from a person aged 25 to 40 with CD3G deficiency.

V gene TRBV6-6 combines with J gene TRBJ2-7; D gene unclear. Trimming pared 6 bases from V and 3 bases from J, leaving 6 bases between. The V gene's germline CDR1 is MNHNY and CDR2 SVGAGI (reference sequence). The CDR3 consists of 11 residues. CDR3: CASSQLYEQYF. In nucleotides, the CDR3 is TGTGCCAGCAGCCAACTCTACGAGCAGTACTTC.

This chain uses TRBV28 with TRBJ2-7; D perhaps matches TRBD2 (5 bases). The CDR3 length is 15 residues. The germline V gene encodes CDR1 MDHEN and CDR2 SYDVKM. Trimming shortened V by 6 bases and J by 6 bases, and 21 bases separated the two germline ends. In DNA form, the CDR3 reads TGTGCCAGCAGCCACAACGGACTGGGCCTCGGCGAGCAGTACTTC. Its protein product is CASSHNGLGLGEQYF.

In its sample, this clone was seen a few times. This chain links TRBV28 with TRBJ1-1; no reliable D call. This CDR3 has 13 residues. Germline V lookup: CDR1 MDHEN, CDR2 SYDVKM. Deletions cut 8 bases from V and 4 bases from J, with 14 bases between. CDR3 sequence: CASVGGLGTEAFF. CDR3 bases: TGTGCCAGCGTAGGAGGGTTGGGCACTGAAGCTTTCTTT.

With respect to this clone: One end of the junction does not line up with germline, which may come from a read error. V gene TRBV28 combines with J gene TRBJ2-7, with 7 positions matching TRBD2. The CDR3 contains 15 residues. CDR1 and CDR2 from the germline V gene are MDHEN and SYDVKM. The CDR3 bases are TGTGCCAGCAGCCGGGCCGGGACTACAGCCTACGGGCAGTACTTC. Protein: CASSRAGTTAYGQYF.

Worth noting for this clone: The sample carries other DNA sequences with the same CDR3. The genes are TRBV7-9 and TRBJ1-4; D gene unclear. The CDR3 is 13 amino acids. The ends were cut back, 1 base at V and 5 bases at J, with 5 bases in the middle. CDR1 is SEHNR, CDR2 FQNEAQ, per germline (reference sequence). CDR3 DNA: TGTGCCAGCAGCTTAGGGACGAATGAAAAACTGTTTTTT. This translates into CASSLGTNEKLFF. Filled out from reference TRBV7-9 and TRBJ1-4, the complete variable domain reads DTGVSQNPRHKITKRGQNVTFRCDPISEHNRLYWYRQTLGQGPEFLTYFQNEAQLEKSRLLSDRFSAERPKGSFSTLEIQRTEQGDSAMYLCASSLGTNEKLFFGSGTQLSVL.

In this sample, this clone turned up once. The chain uses TRBV7-9 and TRBJ1-4; tentative D call: TRBD1 (5 bases). Germline CDR1 is SEHNR and CDR2 is FQNEAQ (reference sequence). Trimming removed 8 bases at V and 5 bases at J, with 15 bases between. The CDR3 is 14 amino acids. DNA for the CDR3: TGTGCCAGCGGCCTGGGGGGGTCGAATGAAAAACTGTTTTTT. It codes for CASGLGGSNEKLFF.

The rearrangement joins TRBV28 to TRBJ1-2, with D maybe TRBD1 (6 bases). V was pared by 5 bases and J by 8 bases, with 15 bases between. Looked up from germline, CDR1 is MDHEN and CDR2 is SYDVKM. The CDR3 spans 13 residues. CDR3 nucleotide sequence: TGTGCCAGCAGTAAAGCAGGGGAGGTCGGCTACACCTTC. Its translation: CASSKAGEVGYTF.